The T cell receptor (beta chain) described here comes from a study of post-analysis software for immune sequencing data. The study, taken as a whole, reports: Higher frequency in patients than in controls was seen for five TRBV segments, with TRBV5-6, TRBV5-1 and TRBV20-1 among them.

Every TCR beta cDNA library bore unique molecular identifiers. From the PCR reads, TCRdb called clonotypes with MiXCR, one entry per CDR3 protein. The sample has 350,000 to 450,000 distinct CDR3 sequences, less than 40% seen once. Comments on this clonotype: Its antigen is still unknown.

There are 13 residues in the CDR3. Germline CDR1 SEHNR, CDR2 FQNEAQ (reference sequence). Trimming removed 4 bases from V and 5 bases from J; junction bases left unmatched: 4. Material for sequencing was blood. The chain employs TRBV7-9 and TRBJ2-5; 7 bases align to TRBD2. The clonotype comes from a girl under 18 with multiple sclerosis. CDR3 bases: TGTGCCAGCAGCTACATCGGGGGGGAGACCCAGTACTTC. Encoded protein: CASSYIGGETQYF.